The 27 T cell receptor beta chains below were found in one sample sequenced in a study of blood T cell repertoires in COVID-19. Profiled with immunoSEQ multiplex PCR; TCRdb holds only in-frame clones, not every one. The sample lists 360,000 or so clones, 85% to 90% seen once, with 1.5% to 2% in the top ten. Sequencing input: PBMCs or T cells enriched from blood (not recorded which). The receptors were gathered from a woman aged 25 to 39 who had recovered from COVID-19.

This sequence joins TRBV2 and TRBJ1-4; possible D gene TRBD1, 5 bases. This CDR3 spans 13 amino acids. V shed 6 bases and J shed 8 bases, with 13 bases lying between them. Germline CDR1 reads SNHLY; CDR2 reads FYNNEI. Here the CDR3 reads CASRQDLGEKLFF. CDR3 nucleotides: TGTGCCAGCAGACAGGACCTGGGAGAAAAACTGTTTTTT.

The J gene is TRBJ1-5, the V gene TRBV19; the match to TRBD1 covers 8 bases. The CDR3 extends over 16 amino acids. J lost 2 bases, V lost 1 base, and 4 bases had no gene match. Germline values: CDR1 LNHDA, CDR2 SQIVND (reference sequence). The chain's CDR3 is CASSIVGQGGNQPQHF. CDR3 nucleotides: TGTGCCAGTAGTATAGTAGGACAGGGCGGCAATCAGCCCCAGCATTTT. Full variable domain (missing parts from reference TRBV19 and TRBJ1-5): DGGITQSPKYLFRKEGQNVTLSCEQNLNHDAMYWYRQDPGQGLRLIYYSQIVNDFQKGDIAEGYSVSREKKESFPLTVTSAQKNPTAFYLCASSIVGQGGNQPQHFGDGTRLSIL.

The rearrangement joins TRBV5-1 to TRBJ1-3, with D uncertain. The V gene's germline CDR1 is SGHRS and CDR2 YFSETQ. With 2 bases removed from V and 0 bases from J, the gap between germline ends came to 12 bases. The CDR3 contains 16 residues. CDR3 in DNA: TGCGCCAGCAGCTTTCGACAACAGAGCTCTGGAAACACCATATATTTT. This gives the protein CASSFRQQSSGNTIYF.

V usage is TRBV30 and J usage is TRBJ2-7, with a weak D call TRBD2 (6 bases). The CDR3 is made up of 14 amino acids. V lost 2 bases and J 7 bases, leaving 18 bases between the germline ends. Germline CDR1 GTSNPN, CDR2 SVGIG (reference sequence). CDR3 residues: CAWSPPLASLEQYF. CDR3 bases: TGTGCCTGGAGTCCCCCTCTAGCGAGTTTAGAGCAGTACTTC.

The chain joins TRBV19 to TRBJ2-7; the D gene is possibly TRBD1 (7 bases). Germline V gene lookup returns CDR1 LNHDA and CDR2 SQIVND (reference sequence). This CDR3 region has 15 residues. Trimming removed 2 bases from V and 7 bases from J, with 18 bases in between. The CDR3 is CASSISWRGQREQYF. In DNA form, the CDR3 reads TGTGCCAGTAGTATATCGTGGAGGGGGCAGAGAGAGCAGTACTTC.

The chain is built from TRBV5-4 and TRBJ1-1; D possibly corresponds to TRBD1 (5 bases). The CDR3 is 14 amino acids. The V end was cut by 3 bases, the J end by 2 bases, with 11 bases between. Germline assignment: CDR1 SGHNT and CDR2 YYREEE (reference sequence). This chain's CDR3 is CASSWRRGNTEAFF. DNA for the CDR3: TGTGCCAGCAGCTGGCGGCGGGGCAACACTGAAGCTTTCTTT.

This clone was seen only once. This chain connects TRBV27 to TRBJ2-3, with TRBD2 matching 13 bases. CDR1 is MNHEY, CDR2 SMNVEV, per germline (reference sequence). J gave up 1 base and V 6 bases, and 4 bases lay outside the gene matches. This CDR3 is 16 amino acids long. The CDR3 DNA follows: TGTGCCAGCAGGAAGACTAGCGGGGGGCGCACAGATACGCAGTATTTT. Translating gives CASRKTSGGRTDTQYF.

The chain recombines TRBV6-4 with TRBJ2-2; 9 positions agree with TRBD2. The CDR3 spans 16 residues. The junction had 7 bases not matched to a gene; V was cut back by 6 bases and J by 2 bases. CDR1 MRHNA and CDR2 SNTAGT come from the germline V gene. In DNA, the CDR3 is TGTGCCAGCAGCCCTGGACTAGCGATTAACACCGGGGAGCTGTTTTTT. Translation gives CASSPGLAINTGELFF.

V and J are TRBV5-1 and TRBJ1-4, with D possibly TRBD1 on 5 matching bases. Germline CDR1 reads SGHRS; CDR2 reads YFSETQ. Trimming pared 0 bases from V and 7 bases from J, leaving 10 bases between. The CDR3 extends over 14 amino acids. CDR3 bases: TGCGCCAGCAGCTTGGCAGGGAAGGGTGAAAAACTGTTTTTT. Protein product: CASSLAGKGEKLFF.

The J gene is TRBJ2-1, the V gene TRBV14, with 9 bases matching TRBD2. V was pared by 4 bases and J by 8 bases, with 9 bases of the junction left unmatched. The germline V gene has CDR1 SGHDN and CDR2 FVKESK. The CDR3 spans 15 residues. The CDR3, as DNA: TGTGCCAGCAGCCGACGGGCTAGCGGGGCAGATGAGCAGTTCTTC. It is translated as CASSRRASGADEQFF.

The V gene is TRBV6-4, the J gene TRBJ1-1; the D gene is possibly TRBD1 (5 bases). Germline V CDR1 and CDR2: MRHNA, SNTAGT. The CDR3 has 15 amino acids. The V end was cut by 7 bases, the J end by 6 bases, with 21 bases between. Written as DNA, the CDR3 is TGTGCCAGCAAAGGGACCGCCAGCGGGAAGTCTGAAGCTTTCTTT. Residues: CASKGTASGKSEAFF.

The rearrangement links TRBV2 to TRBJ1-2; D gene ambiguous. CDR1 SNHLY and CDR2 FYNNEI come from the germline V gene. The V end was cut by 0 bases, the J end by 7 bases, with 15 bases between. The CDR3 extends over 15 amino acids. CDR3 DNA: TGTGCCAGCAGTGAAGCGAGGGAGAAGCGCTCTGGCTACACCTTC. This translates into CASSEAREKRSGYTF.

This clone was detected once. The chain employs TRBV10-2 and TRBJ1-1; D not resolved. V was trimmed by 7 bases and J by 0 bases, leaving 12 bases between them. This CDR3 has 14 amino acids. Germline CDR1 reads WSHSY; CDR2 reads SAAADI. The chain's CDR3 is CASKLRRVNTEAFF. DNA of the CDR3: TGCGCCAGCAAACTGAGGAGGGTGAACACTGAAGCTTTCTTT.

The chain joins TRBV23-1 to TRBJ2-6; 8 bases fit TRBD1. TRBV23-1 is annotated as an ORF whose role is uncertain. V shed 0 bases and J 0 bases; nucleotides not matched to a gene: 7. CDR3 length: 19 amino acids. The CDR3: CASSQSRGTGASGANVLTF. The CDR3 nucleotides read TGCGCCAGCAGTCAATCGAGGGGGACAGGCGCCTCTGGGGCCAACGTCCTGACTTTC.

V and J are TRBV7-9 and TRBJ2-7, with 7 bases matching TRBD2. The germline CDR1 and CDR2 sequences are SEHNR and FQNEAQ (reference sequence). V lost 6 bases, J lost 6 bases, and 14 bases stayed unmatched. This CDR3 has 15 residues. CDR3 sequence reads: CASSSSGGRSGEQYF. The CDR3 DNA follows: TGTGCCAGCAGTTCCTCGGGCGGGAGATCTGGCGAGCAGTACTTC.

The rearrangement joins TRBV19 to TRBJ2-7; a possible D gene is TRBD1 (6 bases). The germline V and J ends were trimmed by 1 base and 6 bases, with 13 bases remaining between them. Germline assignment: CDR1 LNHDA and CDR2 SQIVND (reference sequence). CDR3 length equals 14 residues. For the CDR3, the DNA is TGTGCCAGTAGTATAGGCCAGGGGCTCCTCGAGCAGTACTTC. Amino acids: CASSIGQGLLEQYF.

The chain links TRBV5-4 to TRBJ2-7; 16 positions match TRBD2. Germline-derived CDR1 and CDR2 are SGHNT and YYREEE (reference sequence). V dropped 3 bases and J dropped 0; count of bases not matched to a gene: 6. CDR3 length equals 18 residues. CDR3 nucleotides: TGTGCCAGCAGCTCCGGGACTAGCGGGGGGGTGAGCTCCTACGAGCAGTACTTC. This translates into CASSSGTSGGVSSYEQYF.

This sequence joins TRBV14 and TRBJ2-7, with 8 bases identical to TRBD2. V shed 1 base and J 3 bases; nucleotides not matched to a gene: 5. This CDR3 has 15 residues. Germline V lookup: CDR1 SGHDN, CDR2 FVKESK. The CDR3 DNA follows: TGTGCCAGCAGCCAAGTTTGGACTAGCCTCTACGAGCAGTACTTC. As protein: CASSQVWTSLYEQYF.

This chain joins TRBV4-1 and TRBJ2-1, with D perhaps TRBD2 (5 bases). Trimming took 1 base from V and 7 from J, leaving 11 bases between them. The CDR3 length is 14 residues. CDR1 is MGHRA and CDR2 is YSYEKL in the germline V gene. As DNA, the CDR3 is TGCGCCAGCAGCCAAGCCCCGGGAAGTAATGAGCAGTTCTTC. Encoded protein: CASSQAPGSNEQFF.

The V call is TRBV6-1, the J call TRBJ2-1, with D perhaps TRBD2 (6 bases). Germline V gene sequence: CDR1 MNHNS, CDR2 SASEGT. Trimming left V 2 bases short and J 7 bases short, with 15 bases between. This CDR3 has 15 residues. This CDR3 is CASSEQGWAGNEQFF. In DNA form, the CDR3 reads TGTGCCAGCAGTGAACAGGGTTGGGCGGGGAATGAGCAGTTCTTC.

This clone was detected many times. The chain uses TRBV2 and TRBJ2-7, with 11 bases lining up with TRBD2. The CDR3 is made up of 15 amino acids. Germline V gene sequence: CDR1 SNHLY, CDR2 FYNNEI. Losses at the gene ends were 5 bases for V and 3 bases for J; bases not matched to a gene: 6. The CDR3: CASSQPGTSGYEQYF. In DNA form, the CDR3 reads TGTGCCAGCAGTCAACCTGGGACTAGCGGCTACGAGCAGTACTTC.

J is TRBJ2-2 and V is TRBV29-1, with D possibly being TRBD2 (7 bases). Germline V gene sequence: CDR1 SQVTM, CDR2 ANQGSEA. This CDR3 contains 14 residues. Trimming took off 5 bases at V and 2 bases at J, with 12 bases between the two ends. CDR3 region: CSVIRGANTGELFF. The CDR3 DNA reads TGCAGCGTTATTCGGGGGGCTAACACCGGGGAGCTGTTTTTT.

V is TRBV30 and J is TRBJ1-6; D unresolved. Germline CDR1 and CDR2: GTSNPN and SVGIG (reference sequence). Deletions cut 3 bases from V and 0 bases from J, with 12 bases between. This CDR3 has 16 amino acids. The CDR3, as DNA: TGTGCCTGGAGACTAATCTTAGGCTCCTATAATTCACCCCTCCACTTT. Encoded protein: CAWRLILGSYNSPLHF.

This rearrangement joins TRBV19 to TRBJ1-1; TRBD1 might be the D (5 bases). The germline V and J ends were trimmed by 4 bases and 3 bases, with 12 bases remaining between them. In germline, CDR1 is LNHDA, CDR2 SQIVND (reference sequence). The CDR3 runs 14 residues. The CDR3 region is CASSSGTVYTEAFF. DNA of the CDR3: TGTGCCAGTAGTAGCGGGACCGTGTACACTGAAGCTTTCTTT.

This rearrangement joins TRBV4-1 to TRBJ2-7; 8 bases are a match to TRBD1. The V gene end was trimmed by 3 bases and the J gene end by 3 bases; junction bases not matched to a gene: 4. This CDR3 is 14 amino acids long. The V gene's germline CDR1 is MGHRA and CDR2 YSYEKL. CDR3 sequence: CASSHITGGYEQYF. CDR3 coding DNA: TGCGCCAGCAGCCATATAACAGGGGGCTACGAGCAGTACTTC.

This clone was found once. The V gene is TRBV19, the J gene TRBJ2-1; a weak D match, TRBD2 (5 bases). Germline V CDR1 and CDR2: LNHDA, SQIVND (reference sequence). V was clipped by 3 bases and J by 1 base, with 13 bases between them. The CDR3 is 16 amino acids. The CDR3 nucleotides are TGTGCCAGTAGTATGCTAGCCCCGGGGTCCTACAATGAGCAGTTCTTC. It translates to CASSMLAPGSYNEQFF.

This clone is a singleton in its sample. V gene TRBV7-6 combines with J gene TRBJ1-4; TRBD1 might be the D (5 bases). CDR3 length equals 16 residues. The germline V gene encodes CDR1 SGHVS and CDR2 FNYEAQ. V lost 4 bases to trimming and J lost 5 bases, with 17 bases between them. The CDR3 nucleotides are TGTGCCAGCAGCTCCCGGACAAGGGCGAGCAATGAAAAACTGTTTTTT. This encodes CASSSRTRASNEKLFF.